Each of the 14 T cell receptor beta chains below was sequenced from the same sample in a study of T cell responses to AZD1222 COVID-19 vaccine. Profiled with immunoSEQ multiplex PCR; TCRdb holds only in-frame clones, not every one. The sample lists 30,000 to 35,000 clones, roughly 74% occurring once. This specimen was peripheral blood, taken 28 days after the second AZD1222 dose. Receptors originate from an adult who received the AZD1222 COVID-19 vaccine.

This clone was detected only once. This chain joins TRBV7-2 and TRBJ2-3; 11 bases align to TRBD2. Trimming took 4 bases from V and 3 from J; bases not matched to a gene: 6. This CDR3 comprises 16 residues. In germline, CDR1 is SGHTA, CDR2 FQGNSA. As DNA, the CDR3 is TGTGCCAGCAGCTCTAGCGGGGGGCGCCGAACAGATACGCAGTATTTT. This sequence encodes CASSSSGGRRTDTQYF.

The rearrangement uses TRBV7-2 and TRBJ2-5; possible D gene TRBD1, 5 bases. The CDR3 contains 14 residues. From germline, CDR1 is SGHTA and CDR2 FQGNSA. V was pared by 11 bases and J by 2 bases, with 18 bases between. In nucleotides, the CDR3 is TGTGCCTCCCATCGCCAGGGTGGTCAAGAGACCCAGTACTTC. Its protein product is CASHRQGGQETQYF.

This rearrangement joins TRBV6-5 to TRBJ1-3; D gene uncertain. The V gene lost 7 bases and the J gene lost 0 bases, with 7 bases spanning the gap. Germline-derived CDR1 and CDR2 are MNHEY and SVGAGI. The CDR3 covers 13 residues. The CDR3 bases are TGTGCCAGCACCTCCAACTCTGGAAACACCATATATTTT. Translation gives CASTSNSGNTIYF.

V is TRBV18 and J is TRBJ2-3; unclear D gene. The CDR3 totals 13 residues. CDR1 is KGHSH and CDR2 is LQKENI in the germline V gene. V gave up 4 bases and J gave up 2 bases, with 7 bases separating them. CDR3 loop: CASSLLITDTQYF. The CDR3 DNA sequence: TGTGCCAGCTCACTTTTGATCACAGATACGCAGTATTTT.

This rearrangement joins TRBV5-1 to TRBJ2-7, with TRBD2 identical over 15 bases. The trim removed 5 bases at V and 5 bases at J, leaving 8 bases unmatched. The CDR3 has 16 amino acids. Germline assignment: CDR1 SGHRS and CDR2 YFSETQ. In DNA, the CDR3 is TGCGCCAGCAGAGCACGGACTAGCGGGGGGGCCAACGAGCAGTACTTC. It encodes CASRARTSGGANEQYF.

This chain links TRBV6-6 with TRBJ2-5; D is perhaps TRBD2 (5 bases). Germline CDR1 MNHNY, CDR2 SVGAGI (reference sequence). The CDR3 contains 13 residues. V lost 6 bases and J 2 bases, leaving 10 bases between the germline ends. The CDR3 spells CASRDWEQETQYF. The CDR3 bases are TGTGCCAGCAGGGACTGGGAACAAGAGACCCAGTACTTC.

This chain uses TRBV6-2 or TRBV6-3 with TRBJ2-7; D might be TRBD2 (6 bases). CDR3 length: 16 residues. The ends were cut back, 6 bases at V and 2 bases at J, with 20 bases in the middle. Germline V gene data show CDR1 as MNHEY and CDR2 as SVGEGT. The CDR3 DNA follows: TGTGCCAGCAGCCGTCCCGGAACTAGCCCTCCCTACGAGCAGTACTTC. This codes for CASSRPGTSPPYEQYF.

Only one count was recorded for this clone. The chain combines TRBV5-1 with TRBJ2-2, with D possibly being TRBD1 or TRBD2 (5 bases each). Trimming shortened V by 4 bases and J by 0 bases, and 13 bases separated the two germline ends. This CDR3 comprises 16 residues. The V gene's germline CDR1 is SGHRS and CDR2 YFSETQ. DNA for the CDR3: TGCGCCAGCAGCGGGGGTCGGAGCCCGAACACCGGGGAGCTGTTTTTT. The encoded protein is CASSGGRSPNTGELFF.

This clone was observed a few times. J is TRBJ2-1 and V is TRBV11-3, with TRBD1 matching over 7 bases. Trimming cost V 5 bases and J 9 bases; bases outside gene matches: 13. CDR3 length: 15 amino acids. Germline V gene sequence: CDR1 SGHNT, CDR2 YENEEA. This CDR3 reads CASSPRQGEWGEQFF. The CDR3 DNA is TGTGCCAGCAGCCCCCGACAGGGAGAATGGGGTGAGCAGTTCTTC.

The chain is built from TRBV2 and TRBJ1-4; D not resolved. This CDR3 spans 13 amino acids. Trimming stripped 8 bases from V and 7 bases from J, with 14 bases between. The germline V gene encodes CDR1 SNHLY and CDR2 FYNNEI. This chain's CDR3 is CASGRQAIEKLFF. The DNA of the CDR3 is TGTGCCAGCGGGCGGCAGGCGATTGAAAAACTGTTTTTT.

The chain has TRBV3-1 (or the pseudogene TRBV3-2) and TRBJ2-1; the match to TRBD2 covers 12 bases. V trimming: 2 bases; J trimming: 2 bases; junction bases outside the gene matches: 7. Germline CDR1 reads LGHDT; CDR2 reads YNNKEL (reference sequence). This CDR3 contains 18 residues. CDR3 DNA: TGTGCCAGCAGCCAATCGTTCTCTAGCGGGGGGGCCTACAATGAGCAGTTCTTC. Translating it yields CASSQSFSSGGAYNEQFF.

The chain uses TRBV30 and TRBJ1-1; a weak D match, TRBD1 (6 bases). Deletions cut 8 bases from V and 1 base from J, with 14 bases between. From germline, CDR1 is GTSNPN and CDR2 SVGIG (reference sequence). The CDR3 consists of 13 residues. The CDR3 bases are TGTGCCCATTCCGGGACAAGGAACACTGAAGCTTTCTTT. Translation: CAHSGTRNTEAFF.

V and J are TRBV5-1 and TRBJ2-1, with unresolved D. Trimming removed 0 bases at V and 5 bases at J, with 12 bases between. This CDR3 region has 15 residues. Germline V gene data show CDR1 as SGHRS and CDR2 as YFSETQ. CDR3 protein: CASSLDSPRHNEQFF. CDR3 nucleotides: TGCGCCAGCAGCTTGGACTCCCCGAGACACAATGAGCAGTTCTTC.

J is TRBJ1-5 and V is TRBV19; D gene ambiguous. The CDR3 contains 16 residues. Germline CDR1 reads LNHDA; CDR2 reads SQIVND (reference sequence). The germline V and J ends were trimmed by 6 bases and 1 base, with 16 bases remaining between them. CDR3: CASSFPSLGSNQPQHF. The CDR3 coding sequence is TGTGCCAGTAGCTTTCCCTCACTGGGGAGCAATCAGCCCCAGCATTTT.